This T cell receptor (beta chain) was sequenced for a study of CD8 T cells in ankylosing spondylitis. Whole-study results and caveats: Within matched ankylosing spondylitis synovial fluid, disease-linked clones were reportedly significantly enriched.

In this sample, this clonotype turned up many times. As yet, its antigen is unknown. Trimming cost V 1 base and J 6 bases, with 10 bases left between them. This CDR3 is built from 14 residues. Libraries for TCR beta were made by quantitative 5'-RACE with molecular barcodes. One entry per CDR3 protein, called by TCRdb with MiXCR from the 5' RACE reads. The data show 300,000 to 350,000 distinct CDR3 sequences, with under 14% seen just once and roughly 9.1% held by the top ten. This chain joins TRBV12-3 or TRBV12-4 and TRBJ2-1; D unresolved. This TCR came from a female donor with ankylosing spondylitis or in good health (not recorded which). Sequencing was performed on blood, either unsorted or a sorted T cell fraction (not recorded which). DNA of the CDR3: TGTGCCAGCAGTTTAGGTCGTGCCCTCAATGAGCAGTTCTTC. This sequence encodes CASSLGRALNEQFF.